The TCR beta chain under discussion was sequenced for a study of early T cells in non-severe SARS-CoV-2 infection. Each single cDNA molecule received a unique molecular identifier. TCRdb re-analysed the 5' RACE reads in MiXCR, keeping a single row per CDR3 protein. The table shows tens of thousands of distinct CDR3 sequences, with roughly 13% occurring only once. Germline CDR1 reads LGHNA; CDR2 reads YNFKEQ. V shed 4 bases and J 2 bases; nucleotides not matched to a gene: 5. The CDR3 has 17 residues. The receptor comes from an adult who was a healthcare worker with PCR-confirmed SARS-CoV-2 infection or an uninfected control (not recorded which). The gene calls are TRBV4-2 and TRBJ2-5, with TRBD2 matching 15 bases. Sequences were obtained from whole blood. CDR3 in DNA: TGTGCCAGCAGCCCCCGGACTAGCGGGGGGGTACAAGAGACCCAGTACTTC. Protein sequence: CASSPRTSGGVQETQYF.